The 12 T cell receptor beta chains below were found in one sample sequenced in a study of identical twins. TCRdb called the 5' RACE reads again in MiXCR, with one record for every CDR3 protein. The sample lists hundreds of thousands of distinct CDR3 sequences, 8.6% occurring once. The data were also submitted as part of a second study, on yellow fever vaccine responses in identical twins.

Source material: PBMCs. The receptors stem from a woman between 18 and 29 years old in good health.

This clonotype was seen only a few times. The rearrangement uses TRBV6-1 and TRBJ2-3; 7 positions match TRBD1. This CDR3 is built from 14 residues. Germline assignment: CDR1 MNHNS and CDR2 SASEGT. J lost 4 bases, V lost 5 bases, and 6 bases had no gene match. As DNA, the CDR3 is TGTGCCAGCAGTCCCCCCGACAGGGCAGATACGCAGTATTTT. Translated: CASSPPDRADTQYF.

The chain uses TRBV28 and TRBJ1-1; 7 nucleotides agree with TRBD1. The CDR3 consists of 14 residues. J lost 5 bases, V lost 3 bases, and 6 bases had no gene match. Germline V lookup: CDR1 MDHEN, CDR2 SYDVKM. The CDR3 region is CASSFRGVGTEAFF. In DNA, the CDR3 is TGTGCCAGCAGTTTCAGGGGGGTGGGTACTGAAGCTTTCTTT. Drawing the rest from reference TRBV28 and TRBJ1-1, the complete variable domain is DVKVTQSSRYLVKRTGEKVFLECVQDMDHENMFWYRQDPGLGLRLIYFSYDVKMKEKGDIPEGYSVSREKKERFSLILESASTNQTSMYLCASSFRGVGTEAFFGQGTRLTVV.

This clonotype was found a few times. The chain is built from TRBV6-5 and TRBJ2-7, with TRBD1 as a possible D gene (5 bases). This CDR3 has 14 amino acids. Per the germline V gene, CDR1 is MNHEY and CDR2 is SVGAGI. V dropped 2 bases and J dropped 4 bases, with 12 bases sitting between them. The CDR3 coding sequence is TGTGCCAGCAGTTACGTAAGGGGAACGTACGAGCAGTACTTC. This encodes CASSYVRGTYEQYF.

This clonotype showed up just a few times. V usage is TRBV7-8 and J usage is TRBJ2-7; a possible D gene is TRBD1 (5 bases). CDR3 size: 12 residues. V was pared by 6 bases and J by 7 bases, with 13 bases between. CDR1 is SGHVS, CDR2 FQNEAQ, per germline. The CDR3 DNA sequence: TGTGCCAGCAGGTCAGGGTTAGGGGAGCAGTACTTC. Its translation is CASRSGLGEQYF.

This clonotype was counted only a few times. The chain carries TRBV20-1 and TRBJ2-4, with 9 bases fitting TRBD1. Germline V gives CDR1 DFQATT, CDR2 SNEGSKA (reference sequence). V lost 6 bases and J lost 3; bases outside the gene matches: 6. This CDR3 contains 14 residues. CDR3 sequence: CSARGDRDKNIQYF. DNA of the CDR3: TGCAGTGCCAGGGGGGACAGGGACAAAAACATTCAGTACTTC.

This clonotype was observed many times. The chain employs TRBV19 and TRBJ2-5; TRBD1 might be the D (6 bases). Germline V gives CDR1 LNHDA, CDR2 SQIVND (reference sequence). V dropped 3 bases and J dropped 1 base, with 12 bases sitting between them. The CDR3 runs 15 residues. The CDR3 nucleotides are TGTGCCAGTAGTATTAGGGCAGGGGTCCAAGAGACCCAGTACTTC. Encoded protein: CASSIRAGVQETQYF.

The sample holds many counts of this clonotype. The chain recombines TRBV29-1 with TRBJ2-7; D ambiguous. The CDR3 consists of 12 residues. V was shortened by 4 bases and J by 2 bases, with 9 bases between the two germline ends. Germline loops: CDR1 SQVTM, CDR2 ANQGSEA. The CDR3 coding sequence is TGCAGCGTTGTTCTCTCTACCTACGAGCAGTACTTC. This codes for CSVVLSTYEQYF.

The chain carries TRBV9 and TRBJ1-6; 8 bases fit TRBD1. CDR3 length: 14 residues. The germline CDR1 and CDR2 sequences are SGDLS and YYNGEE. J was trimmed by 10 bases and V by 4 bases; bases with no gene match: 7. CDR3 region: CASSPDRESSPLHF. The CDR3 DNA reads TGTGCCAGCAGCCCGGACAGGGAATCATCACCCCTCCACTTT.

The V call is TRBV7-9, the J call TRBJ2-5, with 16 positions matching TRBD2. The germline V gene has CDR1 SEHNR and CDR2 FQNEAQ (reference sequence). This CDR3 is built from 17 residues. The junction had 5 bases not matched to a gene; V was cut back by 5 bases and J by 2 bases. CDR3 loop: CASSGTSGGVLQETQYF. The CDR3 DNA follows: TGTGCCAGCAGCGGGACTAGCGGGGGGGTTCTTCAAGAGACCCAGTACTTC.

V gene TRBV23-1 combines with J gene TRBJ1-4; D not certain. TRBV23-1 is classed as an ORF, of uncertain function. V was clipped by 0 bases and J by 5 bases, with 13 bases between them. This CDR3 is built from 16 residues. The CDR3 region is CASSQSQCEGNEKLFF. CDR3 coding DNA: TGCGCCAGCAGTCAATCACAGTGCGAGGGAAATGAAAAACTGTTTTTT.

This clonotype was recorded many times. The rearrangement joins TRBV4-3 to TRBJ2-1; 9 bases line up with TRBD2. Germline values: CDR1 LGHNA, CDR2 YSLEER. Trimming removed 0 bases from V and 4 bases from J; junction bases left unmatched: 4. CDR3 length equals 16 residues. In nucleotides, the CDR3 is TGCGCCAGCAGCCAAGATGAGACTAGCGGATACAATGAGCAGTTCTTC. Residues: CASSQDETSGYNEQFF.

CDR3 nucleotide sequence: TGTGCCAGCAGCTTGACACAGAATCAGCCCCAGCATTTT. It codes for CASSLTQNQPQHF. The chain recombines TRBV7-2 with TRBJ1-5, with D unclear. Between the trimmed V and J ends, which lost 3 bases and 4 bases, there was a span of 7 bases. Germline V lookup: CDR1 SGHTA, CDR2 FQGNSA. CDR3 size: 13 residues. Together with reference TRBV7-2 and TRBJ1-5, the CDR3 gives the full variable domain: GAGVSQSPSNKVTEKGKDVELRCDPISGHTALYWYRQSLGQGLEFLIYFQGNSAPDKSGLPSDRFSAERTGGSVSTLTIQRTQQEDSAVYLCASSLTQNQPQHFGDGTRLSIL.